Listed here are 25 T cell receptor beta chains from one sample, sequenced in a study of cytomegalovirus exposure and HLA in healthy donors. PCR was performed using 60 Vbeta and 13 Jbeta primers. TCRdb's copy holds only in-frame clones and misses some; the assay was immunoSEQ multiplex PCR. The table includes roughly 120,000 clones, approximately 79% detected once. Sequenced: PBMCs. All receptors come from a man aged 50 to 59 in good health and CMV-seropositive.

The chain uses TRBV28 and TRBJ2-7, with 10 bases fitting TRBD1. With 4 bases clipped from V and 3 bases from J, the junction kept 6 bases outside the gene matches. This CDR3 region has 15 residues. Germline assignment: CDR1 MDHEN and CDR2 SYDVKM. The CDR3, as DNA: TGTGCCAGCAGTTCTCCTTGGACAGGGGGCTACGAGCAGTACTTC. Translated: CASSSPWTGGYEQYF.

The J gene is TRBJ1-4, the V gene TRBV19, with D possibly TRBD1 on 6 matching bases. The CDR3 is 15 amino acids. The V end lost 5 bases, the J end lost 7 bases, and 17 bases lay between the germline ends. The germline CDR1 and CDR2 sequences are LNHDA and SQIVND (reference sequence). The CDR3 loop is CASSAEQGGSEKLFF. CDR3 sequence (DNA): TGTGCCAGTAGTGCCGAACAGGGAGGGAGTGAAAAACTGTTTTTT.

The CDR3 DNA follows: TGTGCCAGCAGTTACGGGACAGGGTTAGCTAACTATGGCTACACCTTC. Protein sequence: CASSYGTGLANYGYTF. The chain combines TRBV6-5 with TRBJ1-2, with TRBD1 identical over 9 bases. Germline assignment: CDR1 MNHEY and CDR2 SVGAGI. CDR3 length: 16 residues. V was pared by 2 bases and J by 0 bases, with 4 bases of the junction left unmatched.

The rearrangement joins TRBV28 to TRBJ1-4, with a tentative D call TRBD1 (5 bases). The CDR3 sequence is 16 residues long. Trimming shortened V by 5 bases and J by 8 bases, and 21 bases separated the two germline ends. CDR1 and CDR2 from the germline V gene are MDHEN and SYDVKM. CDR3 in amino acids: CASSPPLGGEEEKLFF. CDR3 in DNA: TGTGCCAGCAGTCCCCCTTTGGGGGGGGAAGAGGAAAAACTGTTTTTT.

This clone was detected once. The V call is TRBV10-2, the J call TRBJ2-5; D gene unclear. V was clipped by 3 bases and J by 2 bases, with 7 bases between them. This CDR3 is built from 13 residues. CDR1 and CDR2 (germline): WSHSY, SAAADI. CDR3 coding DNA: TGCGCCAGCAGTGAAAACTTACAAGAGACCCAGTACTTC. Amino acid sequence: CASSENLQETQYF.

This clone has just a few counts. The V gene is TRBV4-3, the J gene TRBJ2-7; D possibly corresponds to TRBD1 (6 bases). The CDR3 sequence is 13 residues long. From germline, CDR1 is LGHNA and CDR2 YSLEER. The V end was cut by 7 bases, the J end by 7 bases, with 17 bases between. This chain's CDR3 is CASTPRGSGEQYF. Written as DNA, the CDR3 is TGCGCCAGCACACCCAGGGGAAGTGGGGAGCAGTACTTC.

The CDR3 region is CASSVLGQPAIQYF. Here the CDR3 DNA reads TGTGCCAGCAGCGTCCTAGGACAACCGGCCATTCAGTACTTC. The chain has TRBV7-2 and TRBJ2-4; TRBD1 might be the D (5 bases). Germline V lookup: CDR1 SGHTA, CDR2 FQGNSA. This CDR3 has 14 residues. Trimming left V 5 bases short and J 9 bases short, with 17 bases between. Together with reference TRBV7-2 and TRBJ2-4, the CDR3 gives the full variable domain: GAGVSQSPSNKVTEKGKDVELRCDPISGHTALYWYRQSLGQGLEFLIYFQGNSAPDKSGLPSDRFSAERTGGSVSTLTIQRTQQEDSAVYLCASSVLGQPAIQYFGAGTRLSVL.

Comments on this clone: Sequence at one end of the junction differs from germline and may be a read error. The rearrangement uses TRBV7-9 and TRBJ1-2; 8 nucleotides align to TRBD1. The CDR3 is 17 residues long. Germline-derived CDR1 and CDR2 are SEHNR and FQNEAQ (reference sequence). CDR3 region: CSSSLEQRDRQIYGYTF. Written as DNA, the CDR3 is TGTTCCAGCAGCTTAGAGCAGCGGGACAGGCAAATTTATGGCTACACCTTC.

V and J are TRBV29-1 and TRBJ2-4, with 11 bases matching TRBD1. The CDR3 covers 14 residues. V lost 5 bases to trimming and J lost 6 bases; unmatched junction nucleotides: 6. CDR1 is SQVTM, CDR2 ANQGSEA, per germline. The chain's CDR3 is CSVFLGQGVNIQYF. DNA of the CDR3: TGCAGCGTTTTTTTGGGACAGGGGGTAAACATTCAGTACTTC.

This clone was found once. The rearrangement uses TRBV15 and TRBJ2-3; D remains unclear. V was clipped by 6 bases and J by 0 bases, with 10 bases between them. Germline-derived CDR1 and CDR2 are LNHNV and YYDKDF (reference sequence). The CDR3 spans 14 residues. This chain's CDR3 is CATREQWSTDTQYF. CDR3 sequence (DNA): TGTGCCACCAGAGAACAGTGGAGCACAGATACGCAGTATTTT.

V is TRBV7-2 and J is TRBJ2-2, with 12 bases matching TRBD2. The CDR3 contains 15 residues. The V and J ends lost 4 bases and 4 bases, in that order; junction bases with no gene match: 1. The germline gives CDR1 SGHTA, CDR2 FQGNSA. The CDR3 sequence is CASSSGLAGTGELFF. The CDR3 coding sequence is TGTGCCAGCAGCTCGGGACTAGCGGGCACCGGGGAGCTGTTTTTT.

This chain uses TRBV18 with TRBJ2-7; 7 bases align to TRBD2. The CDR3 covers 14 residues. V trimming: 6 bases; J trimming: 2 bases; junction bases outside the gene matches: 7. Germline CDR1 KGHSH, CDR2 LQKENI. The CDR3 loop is CASSPAGATYEQYF. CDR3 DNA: TGTGCCAGCTCCCCTGCGGGAGCCACCTACGAGCAGTACTTC.

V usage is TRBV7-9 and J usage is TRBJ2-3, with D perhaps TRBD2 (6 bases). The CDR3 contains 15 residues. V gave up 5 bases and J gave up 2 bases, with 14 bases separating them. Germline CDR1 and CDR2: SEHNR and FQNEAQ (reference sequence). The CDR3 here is CASSPGTSYTDTQYF. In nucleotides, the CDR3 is TGTGCCAGCAGCCCGGGGACTTCCTACACAGATACGCAGTATTTT.

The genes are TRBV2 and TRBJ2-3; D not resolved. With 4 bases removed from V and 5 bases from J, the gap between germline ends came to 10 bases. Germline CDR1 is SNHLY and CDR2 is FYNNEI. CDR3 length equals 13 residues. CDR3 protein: CASSGAQVDTQYF. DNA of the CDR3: TGTGCCAGCAGTGGGGCCCAAGTAGATACGCAGTATTTT.

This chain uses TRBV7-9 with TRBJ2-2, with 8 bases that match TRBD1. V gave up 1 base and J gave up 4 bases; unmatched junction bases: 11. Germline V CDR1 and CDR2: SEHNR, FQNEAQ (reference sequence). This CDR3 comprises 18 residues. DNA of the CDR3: TGTGCCAGCAGCTTAGGGCTCGAACAGGGGGGACCCACCGGGGAGCTGTTTTTT. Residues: CASSLGLEQGGPTGELFF.

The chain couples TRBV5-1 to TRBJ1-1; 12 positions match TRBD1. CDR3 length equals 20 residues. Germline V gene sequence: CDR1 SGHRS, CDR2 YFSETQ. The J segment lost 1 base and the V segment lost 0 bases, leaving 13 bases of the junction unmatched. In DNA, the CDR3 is TGCGCCAGCAGCTTGGTTGGGACAGGGGGCGGCCTCGGAACGAACACTGAAGCTTTCTTT. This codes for CASSLVGTGGGLGTNTEAFF.

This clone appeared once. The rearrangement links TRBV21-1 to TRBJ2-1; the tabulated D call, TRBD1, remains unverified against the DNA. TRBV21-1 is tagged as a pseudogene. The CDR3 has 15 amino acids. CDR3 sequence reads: CASSTRDSSYNEQFF. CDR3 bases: TGTGCCAGCAGCACCCGGGACAGCTCCTACAATGAGCAGTTCTTC.

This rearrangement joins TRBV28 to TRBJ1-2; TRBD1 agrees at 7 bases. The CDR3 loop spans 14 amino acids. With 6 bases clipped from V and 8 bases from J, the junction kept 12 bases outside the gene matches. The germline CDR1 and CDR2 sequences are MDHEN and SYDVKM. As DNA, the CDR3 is TGTGCCAGCAGCTCCTCGACAGGGAACGGCGGCTACACCTTC. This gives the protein CASSSSTGNGGYTF.

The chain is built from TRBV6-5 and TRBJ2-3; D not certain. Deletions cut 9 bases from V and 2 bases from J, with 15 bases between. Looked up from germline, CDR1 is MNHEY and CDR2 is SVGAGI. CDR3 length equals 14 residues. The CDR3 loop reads CASTPQVPTDTQYF. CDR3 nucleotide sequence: TGTGCCAGTACTCCTCAGGTACCCACAGATACGCAGTATTTT.

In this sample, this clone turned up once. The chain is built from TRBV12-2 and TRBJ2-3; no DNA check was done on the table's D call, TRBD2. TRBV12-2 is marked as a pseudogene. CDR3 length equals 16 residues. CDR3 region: CASRKAKRGNTDTQYF. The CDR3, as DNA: TGTGCAAGTCGCAAAGCTAAGCGGGGGAACACAGATACGCAGTATTTT.

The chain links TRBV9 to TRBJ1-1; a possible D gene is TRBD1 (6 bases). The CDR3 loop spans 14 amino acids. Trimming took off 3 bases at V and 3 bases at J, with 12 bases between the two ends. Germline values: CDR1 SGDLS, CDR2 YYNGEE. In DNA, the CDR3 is TGTGCCAGCAGCGACAGGGTCGGCGACACTGAAGCTTTCTTT. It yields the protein CASSDRVGDTEAFF.

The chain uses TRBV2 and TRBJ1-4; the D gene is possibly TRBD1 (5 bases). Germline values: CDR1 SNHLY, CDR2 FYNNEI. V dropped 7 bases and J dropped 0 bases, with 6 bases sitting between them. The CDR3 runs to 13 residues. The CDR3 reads CASTGTTNEKLFF. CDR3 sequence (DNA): TGTGCCAGCACAGGGACAACTAATGAAAAACTGTTTTTT.

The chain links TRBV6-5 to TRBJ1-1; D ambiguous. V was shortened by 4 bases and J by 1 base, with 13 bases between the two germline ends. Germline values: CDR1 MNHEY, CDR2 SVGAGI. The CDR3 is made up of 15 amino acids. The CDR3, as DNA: TGTGCCAGCAGTTCCCAAGGCTTAGCGAACACTGAAGCTTTCTTT. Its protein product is CASSSQGLANTEAFF.

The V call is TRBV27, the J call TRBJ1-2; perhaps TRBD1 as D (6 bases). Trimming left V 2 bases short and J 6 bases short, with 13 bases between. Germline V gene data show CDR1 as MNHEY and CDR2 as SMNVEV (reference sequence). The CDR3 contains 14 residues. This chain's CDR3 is CASSLSGTWDGYTF. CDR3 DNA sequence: TGTGCCAGCAGTTTAAGTGGGACATGGGATGGCTACACCTTC.

CDR3 in DNA: TGCGCCAGCAGCCAAGACCCACAGGGGGGAGATGGCTACACCTTC. Residues: CASSQDPQGGDGYTF. The rearrangement joins TRBV4-3 to TRBJ1-2; the match to TRBD1 covers 8 bases. Germline assignment: CDR1 LGHNA and CDR2 YSLEER. V was pared by 0 bases and J by 6 bases, with 6 bases of the junction left unmatched. This CDR3 has 15 residues.